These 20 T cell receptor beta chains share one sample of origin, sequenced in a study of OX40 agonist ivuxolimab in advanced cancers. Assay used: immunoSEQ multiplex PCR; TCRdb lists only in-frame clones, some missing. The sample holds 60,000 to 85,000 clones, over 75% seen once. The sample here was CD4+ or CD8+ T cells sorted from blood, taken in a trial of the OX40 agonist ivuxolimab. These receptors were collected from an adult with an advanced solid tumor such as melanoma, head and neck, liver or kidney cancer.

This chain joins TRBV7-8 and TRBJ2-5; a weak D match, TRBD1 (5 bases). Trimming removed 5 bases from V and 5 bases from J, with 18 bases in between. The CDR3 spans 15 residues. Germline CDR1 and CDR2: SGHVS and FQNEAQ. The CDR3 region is CASSSKGLIGETQYF. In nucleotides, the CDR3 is TGTGCCAGCAGCAGCAAGGGGCTAATCGGCGAGACCCAGTACTTC.

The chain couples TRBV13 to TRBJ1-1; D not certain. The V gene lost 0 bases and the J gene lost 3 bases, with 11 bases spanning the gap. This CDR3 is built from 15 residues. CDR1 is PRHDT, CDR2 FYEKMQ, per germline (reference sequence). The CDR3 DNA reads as TGTGCCAGCAGCTTAGGCCGGCAGGCCCACACTGAAGCTTTCTTT. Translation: CASSLGRQAHTEAFF.

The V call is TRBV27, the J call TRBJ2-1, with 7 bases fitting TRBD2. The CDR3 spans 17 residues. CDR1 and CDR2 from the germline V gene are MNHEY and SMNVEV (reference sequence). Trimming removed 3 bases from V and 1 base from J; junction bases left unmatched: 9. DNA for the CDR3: TGTGCCAGCAGTTTCCAGCGGGAATGGAGGTCCTACAATGAGCAGTTCTTC. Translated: CASSFQREWRSYNEQFF.

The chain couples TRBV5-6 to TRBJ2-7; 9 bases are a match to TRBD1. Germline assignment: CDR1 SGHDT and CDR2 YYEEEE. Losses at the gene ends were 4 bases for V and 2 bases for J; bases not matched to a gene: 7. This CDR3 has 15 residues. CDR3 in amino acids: CASSGTGTGTYEQYF. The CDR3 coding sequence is TGTGCCAGCAGCGGGACCGGGACAGGGACCTACGAGCAGTACTTC.

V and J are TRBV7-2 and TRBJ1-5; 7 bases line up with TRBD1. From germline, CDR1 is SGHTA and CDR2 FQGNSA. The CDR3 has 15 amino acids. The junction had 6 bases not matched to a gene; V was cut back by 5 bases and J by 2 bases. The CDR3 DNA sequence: TGTGCCAGCAGCACCTGGACAGGAGGCAATCAGCCCCAGCATTTT. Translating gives CASSTWTGGNQPQHF.

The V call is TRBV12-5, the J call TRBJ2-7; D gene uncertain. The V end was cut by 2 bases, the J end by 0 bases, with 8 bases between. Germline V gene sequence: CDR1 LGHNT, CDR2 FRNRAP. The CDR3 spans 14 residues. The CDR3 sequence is CASGLLKSSYEQYF. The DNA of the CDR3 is TGTGCTAGTGGTTTGTTAAAAAGCTCCTACGAGCAGTACTTC.

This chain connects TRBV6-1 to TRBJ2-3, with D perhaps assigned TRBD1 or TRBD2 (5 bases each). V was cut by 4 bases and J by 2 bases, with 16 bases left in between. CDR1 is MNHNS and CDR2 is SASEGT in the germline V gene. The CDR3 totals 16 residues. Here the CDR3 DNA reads TGTGCCAGCAGTGGTCTGGGGGAGAGGTTCACAGATACGCAGTATTTT. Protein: CASSGLGERFTDTQYF.

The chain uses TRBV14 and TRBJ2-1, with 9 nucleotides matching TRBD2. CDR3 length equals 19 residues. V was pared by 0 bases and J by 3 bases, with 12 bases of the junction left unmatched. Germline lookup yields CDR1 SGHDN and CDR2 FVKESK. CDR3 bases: TGTGCCAGCAGCCAAGATCGACTAGCGGATCGGCTGATCTACAATGAGCAGTTCTTC. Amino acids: CASSQDRLADRLIYNEQFF. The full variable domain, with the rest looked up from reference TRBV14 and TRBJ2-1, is EAGVTQFPSHSVIEKGQTVTLRCDPISGHDNLYWYRRVMGKEIKFLLHFVKESKQDESGMPNNRFLAERTGGTYSTLKVQPAELEDSGVYFCASSQDRLADRLIYNEQFFGPGTRLTVL.

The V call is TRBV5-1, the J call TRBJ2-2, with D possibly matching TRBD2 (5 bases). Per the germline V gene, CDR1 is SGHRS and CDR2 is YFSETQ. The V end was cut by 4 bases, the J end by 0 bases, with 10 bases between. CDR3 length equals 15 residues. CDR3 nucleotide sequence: TGCGCCAGCAGCCGGGGTAACTCGAACACCGGGGAGCTGTTTTTT. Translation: CASSRGNSNTGELFF.

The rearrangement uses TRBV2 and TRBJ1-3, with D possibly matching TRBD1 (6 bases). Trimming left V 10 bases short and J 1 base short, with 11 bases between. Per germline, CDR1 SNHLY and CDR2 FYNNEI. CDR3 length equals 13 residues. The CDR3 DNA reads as TGTGCCACCACGACAGGATCTGGAAACACCATATATTTT. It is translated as CATTTGSGNTIYF.

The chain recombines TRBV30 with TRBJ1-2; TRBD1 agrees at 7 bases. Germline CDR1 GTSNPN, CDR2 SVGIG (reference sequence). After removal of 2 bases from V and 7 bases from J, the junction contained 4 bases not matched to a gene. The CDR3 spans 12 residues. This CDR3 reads CAWSTGESGYTF. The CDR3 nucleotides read TGTGCCTGGAGTACAGGGGAAAGTGGCTACACCTTC.

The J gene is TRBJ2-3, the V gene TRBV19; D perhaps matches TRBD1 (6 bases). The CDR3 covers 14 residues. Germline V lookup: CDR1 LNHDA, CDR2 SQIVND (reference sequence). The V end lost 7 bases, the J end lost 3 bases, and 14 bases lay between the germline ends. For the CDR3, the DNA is TGTGCCAGTACTTCAGGGGAGCGGACAGATACGCAGTATTTT. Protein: CASTSGERTDTQYF.

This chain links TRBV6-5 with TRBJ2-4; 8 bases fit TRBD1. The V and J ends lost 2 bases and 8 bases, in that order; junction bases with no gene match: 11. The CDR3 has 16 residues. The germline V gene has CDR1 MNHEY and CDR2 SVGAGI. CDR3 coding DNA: TGTGCCAGCAGTTACACGGAGGCAGGGGGCGCCGACATTCAGTACTTC. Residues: CASSYTEAGGADIQYF.

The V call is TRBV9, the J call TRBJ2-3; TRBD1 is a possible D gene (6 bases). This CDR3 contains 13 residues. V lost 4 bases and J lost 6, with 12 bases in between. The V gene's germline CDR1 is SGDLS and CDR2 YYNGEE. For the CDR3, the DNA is TGTGCCAGCAGCAACAGGGCCGAGGATACGCAGTATTTT. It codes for CASSNRAEDTQYF.

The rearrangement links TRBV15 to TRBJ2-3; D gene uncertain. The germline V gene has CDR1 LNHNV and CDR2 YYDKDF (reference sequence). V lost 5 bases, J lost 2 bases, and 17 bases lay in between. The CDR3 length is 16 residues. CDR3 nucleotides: TGTGCCACCAGCTCACGTGTGGCGAGTCTCACAGATACGCAGTATTTT. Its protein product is CATSSRVASLTDTQYF.

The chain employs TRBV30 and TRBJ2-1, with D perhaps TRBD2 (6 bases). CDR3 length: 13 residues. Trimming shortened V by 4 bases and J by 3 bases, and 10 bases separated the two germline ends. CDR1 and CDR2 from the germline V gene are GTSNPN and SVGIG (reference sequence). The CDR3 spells CAWTPGLYNEQFF. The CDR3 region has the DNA TGTGCCTGGACCCCGGGACTCTACAATGAGCAGTTCTTC.

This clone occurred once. CDR3 amino acids: CASSFVLAILNGTGTYEQYF. In DNA form, the CDR3 reads TGTGCCAGCAGTTTTGTCCTAGCGATCTTGAACGGGACAGGCACTTACGAGCAGTACTTC. This chain links TRBV28 with TRBJ2-7; 8 bases map to TRBD1. The germline V gene has CDR1 MDHEN and CDR2 SYDVKM. V lost 3 bases and J lost 4; bases outside the gene matches: 23. The CDR3 sequence is 20 residues long. The whole variable domain, filled in from reference TRBV28 and TRBJ2-7, reads DVKVTQSSRYLVKRTGEKVFLECVQDMDHENMFWYRQDPGLGLRLIYFSYDVKMKEKGDIPEGYSVSREKKERFSLILESASTNQTSMYLCASSFVLAILNGTGTYEQYFGPGTRLTVT.

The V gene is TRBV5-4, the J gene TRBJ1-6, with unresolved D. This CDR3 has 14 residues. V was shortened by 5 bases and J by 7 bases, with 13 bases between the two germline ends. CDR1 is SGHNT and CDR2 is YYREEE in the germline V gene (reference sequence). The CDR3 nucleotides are TGTGCCAGCAGTTCTGGGAGGACGAATTCACCCCTCCACTTT. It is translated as CASSSGRTNSPLHF.

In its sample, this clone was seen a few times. CDR3 protein: CATSSTGIRLDTIYF. In DNA form, the CDR3 reads TGTGCCACCAGCAGTACAGGGATTCGTTTGGACACCATATATTTT. The gene calls are TRBV15 and TRBJ1-3; a possible D gene is TRBD1 (6 bases). There are 15 residues in the CDR3. The germline V gene has CDR1 LNHNV and CDR2 YYDKDF (reference sequence). V gave up 3 bases and J gave up 8 bases, with 17 bases separating them.

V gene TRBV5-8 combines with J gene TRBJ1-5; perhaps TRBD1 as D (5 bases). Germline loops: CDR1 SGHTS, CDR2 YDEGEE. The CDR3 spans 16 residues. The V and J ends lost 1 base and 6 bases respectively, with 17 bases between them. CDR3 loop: CASSLFLGRATQPQHF. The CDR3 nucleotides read TGTGCCAGCAGCTTGTTTTTGGGCAGGGCCACTCAGCCCCAGCATTTT.